Only a few counts were recorded for the clone carrying this TCR beta chain. Individual cDNA molecules received unique molecular identifiers in the library. TCRdb itself ran the RACE reads through MiXCR, one entry per CDR3 protein. The table shows approximately 52,000 distinct CDR3 sequences, with approximately 9.7% occurring only once. The data originate from a study of human T cells and chemical hapten exposure. Study information: Chiefly women, the patients showed alopecia areata, totalis or universalis.

CDR3 length: 15 residues. Trimming took 7 bases from V and 7 from J; bases not matched to a gene: 11. Germline CDR1 and CDR2: LNHNV and YYDKDF (reference sequence). Time point given: pre-sensitization, week 0. Treatment specified: therapeutic diphenylcyclopropenone sensitization with weekly scalp DPC. The authors' total RNA extraction used unfractionated whole blood. The V gene is TRBV15, the J gene TRBJ1-2, with 11 bases matching TRBD1. The specimen comprised whole blood, sampled in connection with sensitization to the hapten diphenylcyclopropenone (DPC). The clonotype comes from a woman in her 30s with alopecia areata. Some clones in this sample may be carry-over from other donors' samples. CDR3 amino acids: CATTLAGQGAFGYTF. The DNA of the CDR3 is TGTGCCACCACCCTCGCCGGACAGGGGGCCTTTGGCTACACCTTC.